A selection of T cell receptor beta chains follows, all from one sample in a study of CD8 T cells in ankylosing spondylitis. One entry per CDR3 protein, called by TCRdb with MiXCR from the 5' RACE reads. The table has around 540,000 distinct CDR3 sequences, about 12% seen once. Sequences were obtained from blood, either unsorted or a sorted T cell fraction (not recorded which). These receptors all stem from a male donor with ankylosing spondylitis. Each CDR3 is given with its conserved first and last residue. The order of the fields is clone size, D gene, J gene, V gene, CDR3 protein, CDR3 DNA. The D gene is left open where the match is weak. Rows may omit the clone size; those that give it use once, few, many or a size class.

NA,NA,TRBJ2-2,TRBV30,CTGADRNTGELFF,TGTACGGGGGCGGATAGGAACACCGGGGAGCTGTTTTTT
many,TRBD1,TRBJ2-7,TRBV7-2,CASSPGTVREQYF,TGTGCCAGCAGCCCCGGGACAGTTCGAGAGCAGTACTTC
few,TRBD2,TRBJ2-5,TRBV7-2,CASSITSGRAKETQYF,TGTGCCAGCAGCATAACTAGCGGGAGGGCCAAAGAGACCCAGTACTTC
many,NA,TRBJ2-1,TRBV11-2,CASSLAYPEQFF,TGTGCCAGCAGCTTAGCTTATCCTGAGCAGTTCTTC
once,NA,TRBJ1-1,TRBV20-1,CSAPDTRLVNTEAFF,TGCAGTGCACCGGACACTCGACTAGTCAACACTGAAGCTTTCTTT
many,NA,TRBJ2-3,TRBV12-3/TRBV12-4,CATEGNTDTQYF,TGTGCCACCGAGGGTAACACAGATACGCAGTATTTT
many,TRBD2,TRBJ2-1,TRBV4-1,CASTTSGSYNEQFF,TGCGCCAGCACTACTAGCGGATCCTACAATGAGCAGTTCTTC
NA,TRBD2,TRBJ2-1,TRBV28,CASSLWVVAGGFGQFF,TGTGCCAGCAGTTTATGGGTGGTAGCGGGAGGATTCGGGCAGTTCTTC
NA,NA,TRBJ1-1,TRBV10-3,CAIRQGLNTEAFF,TGTGCCATCAGACAGGGTTTGAACACTGAAGCTTTCTTT
NA,TRBD1,TRBJ2-5,TRBV24-1,CATSDPGQGRVQETQYF,TGTGCCACCAGTGACCCCGGACAGGGAAGGGTCCAAGAGACCCAGTACTTC
once,NA,TRBJ2-5,TRBV4-1,CASSQDGHQYQETQYF,TGCGCCAGCAGCCAAGATGGGCACCAGTACCAAGAGACCCAGTACTTC
NA,NA,TRBJ2-7,TRBV10-3,CAISGLPSYEQYF,TGTGCCATCAGTGGACTTCCCTCCTACGAGCAGTACTTC
few,TRBD2,TRBJ2-3,TRBV28,CASSFTATSGDSTDTQYF,TGTGCCAGCAGTTTTACCGCGACTAGCGGGGATAGCACAGATACGCAGTATTTT
NA,NA,TRBJ2-6,TRBV5-5,CASSLSTSGANVLTF,TGTGCCAGCAGCTTGTCCACATCTGGGGCCAACGTCCTGACTTTC
many,TRBD1,TRBJ1-1,TRBV25-1,CASRGQGAGWGTEAFF,TGTGCCAGCCGCGGACAGGGGGCTGGTTGGGGCACTGAAGCTTTCTTT